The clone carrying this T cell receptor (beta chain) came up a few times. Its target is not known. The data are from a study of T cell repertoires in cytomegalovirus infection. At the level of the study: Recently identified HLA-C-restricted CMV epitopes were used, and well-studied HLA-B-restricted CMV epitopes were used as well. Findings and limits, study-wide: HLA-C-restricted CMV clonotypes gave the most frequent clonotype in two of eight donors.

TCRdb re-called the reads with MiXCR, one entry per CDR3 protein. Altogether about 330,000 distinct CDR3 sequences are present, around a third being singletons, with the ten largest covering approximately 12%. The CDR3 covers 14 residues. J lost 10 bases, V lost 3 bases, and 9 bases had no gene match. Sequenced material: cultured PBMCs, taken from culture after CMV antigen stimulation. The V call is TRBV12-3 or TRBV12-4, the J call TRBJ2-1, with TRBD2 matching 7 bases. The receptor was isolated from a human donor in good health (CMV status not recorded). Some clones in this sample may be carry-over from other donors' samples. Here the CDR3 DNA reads TGTGCCAGCAGTTTCGGCGGGAGTTGGCACGAGCAGTTCTTC. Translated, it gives CASSFGGSWHEQFF.